Listed below are T cell receptor beta chains from one sample, sequenced in a study of cytomegalovirus exposure and HLA in healthy donors. Here immunoSEQ multiplex PCR was the method, and the copy in TCRdb shows in-frame clones only, minus some. The data show over 150,000 clones, 91% seen once. The sample comprised PBMCs. These receptors were collected from a woman in her late teens or twenties in good health and CMV-seropositive. Both conserved end residues are part of each CDR3. Each record gives: D gene, clone size, V gene, J gene, CDR3 protein, CDR3 DNA. A D gene is named only where the DNA matches it firmly. Clone sizes are given selectively: once, few, many, or a class where the clone is expanded.

d_call: NA
clone_size: NA
v_call: TRBV5-4
j_call: TRBJ1-3
cdr3_aa: CASSQTVSGNTIYF
cdr3_nt: TGTGCCAGCAGCCAAACAGTCTCTGGAAACACCATATATTTT

d_call: TRBD1
clone_size: NA
v_call: TRBV5-1
j_call: TRBJ1-2
cdr3_aa: CASSFTGGTWYGYTF
cdr3_nt: TGCGCCAGCAGCTTCACAGGGGGGACTTGGTATGGCTACACCTTC

d_call: TRBD1
clone_size: NA
v_call: TRBV11-2
j_call: TRBJ2-7
cdr3_aa: CASSPDRVSEQYF
cdr3_nt: TGTGCCAGCAGCCCCGACAGGGTCTCCGAGCAGTACTTC

d_call: NA
clone_size: NA
v_call: TRBV7-2
j_call: TRBJ2-1
cdr3_aa: CASRADPYNEQFF
cdr3_nt: TGTGCCAGCAGGGCTGATCCATACAATGAGCAGTTCTTC

d_call: NA
clone_size: NA
v_call: TRBV5-3
j_call: TRBJ2-7
cdr3_aa: CARSLLQAHRGEQYF
cdr3_nt: TGTGCCAGAAGCTTGTTGCAGGCTCATAGGGGCGAGCAGTACTTC

d_call: TRBD1
clone_size: NA
v_call: TRBV7-8
j_call: TRBJ1-1
cdr3_aa: CASSLQGAGEAFF
cdr3_nt: TGTGCCAGCAGCTTACAGGGGGCGGGTGAAGCTTTCTTT

d_call: TRBD2
clone_size: NA
v_call: TRBV7-9
j_call: TRBJ2-3
cdr3_aa: CASSPGLAGGDTQYF
cdr3_nt: TGTGCCAGCAGCCCGGGACTAGCGGGAGGAGATACGCAGTATTTT

d_call: NA
clone_size: NA
v_call: TRBV6-5
j_call: TRBJ1-1
cdr3_aa: CASSYPLETGNTEAFF
cdr3_nt: TGTGCCAGCAGTTACCCCTTAGAAACAGGGAACACTGAAGCTTTCTTT

d_call: NA
clone_size: NA
v_call: TRBV10-3
j_call: TRBJ1-3
cdr3_aa: CAISEPERGSGNTIYF
cdr3_nt: TGTGCCATCAGTGAGCCGGAGAGGGGGTCTGGAAACACCATATATTTT

d_call: TRBD2
clone_size: NA
v_call: TRBV2
j_call: TRBJ2-7
cdr3_aa: CASDNPGAGGLFEQYF
cdr3_nt: TGTGCCAGCGACAATCCCGGCGCGGGGGGTCTTTTCGAGCAGTACTTC

d_call: TRBD1
clone_size: NA
v_call: TRBV5-1
j_call: TRBJ2-7
cdr3_aa: CASSLLTGSYEQYF
cdr3_nt: TGCGCCAGCAGCCTACTGACAGGGAGCTACGAGCAGTACTTC

d_call: NA
clone_size: NA
v_call: TRBV6-5
j_call: TRBJ2-2
cdr3_aa: CASSRVKNTGELFF
cdr3_nt: TGTGCCAGCAGCCGAGTTAAGAACACCGGGGAGCTGTTTTTT

d_call: TRBD2
clone_size: NA
v_call: TRBV27
j_call: TRBJ2-1
cdr3_aa: CASSPSGGGGNEQFF
cdr3_nt: TGTGCCAGCAGTCCCAGTGGGGGGGGAGGCAATGAGCAGTTCTTC

d_call: NA
clone_size: NA
v_call: TRBV6-4
j_call: TRBJ2-1
cdr3_aa: CASSERVSGPNEQFF
cdr3_nt: TGTGCCAGCAGTGAGAGAGTCAGCGGCCCCAATGAGCAGTTCTTC

d_call: TRBD1
clone_size: once
v_call: TRBV19
j_call: TRBJ2-5
cdr3_aa: CASTPRGLETQYF
cdr3_nt: TGTGCCAGTACCCCCAGGGGGCTTGAGACCCAGTACTTC

d_call: NA
clone_size: NA
v_call: TRBV2
j_call: TRBJ2-3
cdr3_aa: CASSERGGSTDTQYF
cdr3_nt: TGTGCCAGCAGTGAGCGAGGCGGGTCCACAGATACGCAGTATTTT

d_call: NA
clone_size: few
v_call: TRBV11-2
j_call: TRBJ2-1
cdr3_aa: CASSHLTGREGNEQFF
cdr3_nt: TGTGCCAGCAGCCACCTGACAGGTCGTGAGGGGAATGAGCAGTTCTTC

d_call: TRBD2
clone_size: NA
v_call: TRBV19
j_call: TRBJ2-3
cdr3_aa: CAGKLAGGPSSADTQYF
cdr3_nt: TGTGCCGGCAAACTAGCGGGAGGGCCCAGTTCAGCGGATACGCAGTATTTT

d_call: NA
clone_size: NA
v_call: TRBV14
j_call: TRBJ2-7
cdr3_aa: CASSQIPGNSYEQYF
cdr3_nt: TGTGCCAGCAGCCAAATACCAGGGAACTCCTACGAGCAGTACTTC

d_call: NA
clone_size: NA
v_call: TRBV4-2
j_call: TRBJ2-3
cdr3_aa: CASSQGTSTDTQYF
cdr3_nt: TGTGCCAGCAGCCAAGGGACTAGCACAGATACGCAGTATTTT

d_call: TRBD1
clone_size: NA
v_call: TRBV6-1
j_call: TRBJ2-7
cdr3_aa: CASSQQGAFYEQYF
cdr3_nt: TGTGCCAGCAGCCAACAGGGGGCCTTCTACGAGCAGTACTTC

d_call: NA
clone_size: once
v_call: TRBV19
j_call: TRBJ2-4
cdr3_aa: CASSGTSWNIQYF
cdr3_nt: TGTGCCAGTTCCGGGACTTCCTGGAACATTCAGTACTTC

d_call: NA
clone_size: NA
v_call: TRBV10-1
j_call: TRBJ1-1
cdr3_aa: CASSSRQDITEAFF
cdr3_nt: TGCGCCAGCAGTTCACGACAGGATATCACTGAAGCTTTCTTT

d_call: NA
clone_size: NA
v_call: TRBV7-8
j_call: TRBJ2-7
cdr3_aa: CASSLDGGSYEQYF
cdr3_nt: TGTGCCAGCAGCTTAGACGGCGGCTCCTACGAGCAGTACTTC

d_call: TRBD2
clone_size: NA
v_call: TRBV9
j_call: TRBJ2-1
cdr3_aa: CASSQTPGLAGREQFF
cdr3_nt: TGTGCCAGCAGCCAAACTCCGGGACTAGCGGGACGGGAGCAGTTCTTC

d_call: NA
clone_size: NA
v_call: TRBV5-1
j_call: TRBJ2-7
cdr3_aa: CASSAIQGPIPTEQYF
cdr3_nt: TGCGCCAGCAGCGCGATACAGGGTCCGATCCCGACTGAGCAGTACTTC

d_call: TRBD1
clone_size: NA
v_call: TRBV7-2
j_call: TRBJ1-2
cdr3_aa: CASSSTGDGYTF
cdr3_nt: TGTGCCAGCAGCTCGACAGGGGACGGCTACACCTTC

d_call: TRBD1
clone_size: NA
v_call: TRBV15
j_call: TRBJ2-5
cdr3_aa: CATSRLSYRDRGETQYF
cdr3_nt: TGTGCCACCAGCAGACTATCCTACCGGGACAGGGGAGAGACCCAGTACTTC

d_call: NA
clone_size: few
v_call: TRBV2
j_call: TRBJ1-5
cdr3_aa: CASSPENQPQHF
cdr3_nt: TGTGCCAGCAGCCCCGAGAATCAGCCCCAGCATTTT

d_call: TRBD1
clone_size: NA
v_call: TRBV27
j_call: TRBJ1-1
cdr3_aa: CASSLVQGQEAFF
cdr3_nt: TGTGCCAGCAGTTTGGTTCAGGGACAGGAAGCTTTCTTT

d_call: TRBD2
clone_size: NA
v_call: TRBV7-9
j_call: TRBJ2-3
cdr3_aa: CASSLGGLAETLRTYF
cdr3_nt: TGTGCCAGCAGCTTAGGGGGACTAGCGGAAACTTTAAGAACGTATTTT

d_call: NA
clone_size: NA
v_call: TRBV11-2
j_call: TRBJ1-3
cdr3_aa: CATSPGSGNTIYF
cdr3_nt: TGTGCCACCAGCCCAGGATCTGGAAACACCATATATTTT

d_call: TRBD2
clone_size: NA
v_call: TRBV7-3
j_call: TRBJ2-5
cdr3_aa: CASSLTRTRRETQYF
cdr3_nt: TGTGCCAGCAGCTTAACTAGGACTAGACGAGAGACCCAGTACTTC

d_call: TRBD1
clone_size: NA
v_call: TRBV5-1
j_call: TRBJ2-1
cdr3_aa: CASSSDAGQVYNEQFF
cdr3_nt: TGCGCCAGCAGCTCGGACGCGGGACAGGTCTACAATGAGCAGTTCTTC

d_call: NA
clone_size: NA
v_call: TRBV11-2
j_call: TRBJ1-4
cdr3_aa: CASSSVEEKLFF
cdr3_nt: TGTGCCAGCAGCTCAGTAGAGGAGAAACTGTTTTTT

d_call: TRBD1
clone_size: NA
v_call: TRBV5-1
j_call: TRBJ2-1
cdr3_aa: CASSLGGQGNNEQFF
cdr3_nt: TGCGCCAGCAGCTTGGGGGGACAGGGAAACAATGAGCAGTTCTTC

d_call: NA
clone_size: NA
v_call: TRBV11-2
j_call: TRBJ2-7
cdr3_aa: CASSLKTPPGLRPGEQYF
cdr3_nt: TGTGCCAGCAGCTTAAAGACGCCGCCCGGTTTAAGGCCGGGCGAGCAGTACTTC

d_call: NA
clone_size: NA
v_call: TRBV12-5
j_call: TRBJ2-3
cdr3_aa: CASGLVLGSLSTDTQYF
cdr3_nt: TGTGCTAGTGGTTTGGTACTTGGTAGCTTGAGCACAGATACGCAGTATTTT

d_call: NA
clone_size: NA
v_call: TRBV6-1
j_call: TRBJ2-6
cdr3_aa: CASTTSSGANVLTF
cdr3_nt: TGTGCCAGCACCACCAGCTCTGGGGCCAACGTCCTGACTTTC

d_call: NA
clone_size: once
v_call: TRBV9
j_call: TRBJ2-7
cdr3_aa: CASSVGRGPSYEQYF
cdr3_nt: TGTGCCAGCAGCGTAGGGCGGGGCCCCTCCTACGAGCAGTACTTC

d_call: NA
clone_size: once
v_call: TRBV7-9
j_call: TRBJ2-5
cdr3_aa: CASSLAPPRQTQYF
cdr3_nt: TGTGCCAGCAGCTTAGCGCCTCCCAGGCAGACCCAGTACTTC

d_call: TRBD1
clone_size: NA
v_call: TRBV2
j_call: TRBJ1-2
cdr3_aa: CASSEARDRATGGGYTF
cdr3_nt: TGTGCCAGCAGTGAAGCGAGGGACAGAGCCACTGGAGGTGGCTACACCTTC

d_call: TRBD1
clone_size: NA
v_call: TRBV12-5
j_call: TRBJ2-1
cdr3_aa: CASGPRQGSYNEQFF
cdr3_nt: TGTGCTAGTGGTCCCCGACAGGGATCCTACAATGAGCAGTTCTTC

d_call: TRBD2
clone_size: once
v_call: TRBV19
j_call: TRBJ2-1
cdr3_aa: CASSGLPAGEDEQFF
cdr3_nt: TGTGCCAGTAGTGGGCTCCCAGCGGGAGAGGATGAGCAGTTCTTC

d_call: TRBD1
clone_size: NA
v_call: TRBV18
j_call: TRBJ1-2
cdr3_aa: CASSQDRVGGYTF
cdr3_nt: TGTGCCAGCTCACAGGACAGGGTAGGAGGCTACACCTTC

d_call: TRBD1
clone_size: NA
v_call: TRBV19
j_call: TRBJ2-1
cdr3_aa: CASRVWTGAYNEQFF
cdr3_nt: TGTGCCAGTAGAGTGTGGACAGGCGCCTACAATGAGCAGTTCTTC

d_call: NA
clone_size: once
v_call: TRBV4-3
j_call: TRBJ1-3
cdr3_aa: CASSQDTDSGNTIYF
cdr3_nt: TGCGCCAGCAGCCAAGATACAGACTCTGGAAACACCATATATTTT

d_call: NA
clone_size: NA
v_call: TRBV19
j_call: TRBJ2-2
cdr3_aa: CASSIDLVLGELFF
cdr3_nt: TGTGCCAGTAGTATAGATCTAGTACTCGGGGAGCTGTTTTTT

d_call: NA
clone_size: once
v_call: TRBV6-1
j_call: TRBJ2-7
cdr3_aa: CASSDDRRF
cdr3_nt: TGTGCCAGCAGTGACGACAGGCGCTTC